A single sample is the source of the 16 T cell receptor beta chains below, sequenced in a study of cytomegalovirus exposure and HLA in healthy donors. Primers for the PCR totalled 60 Vbeta and 13 Jbeta. Measured with immunoSEQ multiplex PCR; TCRdb has only the in-frame clones, and not every one. The sample gives 90,000 to 100,000 clones, roughly 78% of which show up once; approximately 0.83% is in the top ten. What was sequenced was PBMCs. The origin of the receptors is a woman aged 55-69 years in good health and CMV-seronegative.

The rearrangement uses TRBV12-5 and TRBJ2-3; TRBD2 agrees at 14 bases. CDR3 length: 15 amino acids. Germline V lookup: CDR1 LGHNT, CDR2 FRNRAP. V was pared by 7 bases and J by 6 bases, with 6 bases of the junction left unmatched. CDR3 in amino acids: CASALTSGRADTQYF. The CDR3 region has the DNA TGTGCTAGTGCCTTGACTAGCGGGAGGGCTGATACGCAGTATTTT.

This chain links TRBV7-2 with TRBJ2-2; D is undetermined. Germline CDR1 is SGHTA and CDR2 is FQGNSA. Trimming stripped 2 bases from V and 1 base from J, with 5 bases between. This CDR3 spans 14 amino acids. CDR3 region: CASSLTGNTGELFF. As DNA, the CDR3 is TGTGCCAGCAGCTTAACGGGGAACACCGGGGAGCTGTTTTTT.

This rearrangement joins TRBV29-1 to TRBJ2-7, with a weak D call TRBD1 (5 bases). The CDR3 has 13 residues. V was shortened by 3 bases and J by 2 bases, with 11 bases between the two germline ends. The V gene's germline CDR1 is SQVTM and CDR2 ANQGSEA. CDR3 nucleotides: TGCAGCGTTGAGGATAGGGGAACCTACGAGCAGTACTTC. This translates into CSVEDRGTYEQYF.

The CDR3: CASSQFQGSSYEQYF. In nucleotides, the CDR3 is TGCGCCAGCAGCCAATTTCAGGGAAGCTCCTACGAGCAGTACTTC. V gene TRBV4-1 combines with J gene TRBJ2-7, with TRBD1 as a possible D gene (5 bases). Germline V CDR1 and CDR2: MGHRA, YSYEKL. This CDR3 contains 15 residues. The V end lost 2 bases, the J end lost 0 bases, and 11 bases lay between the germline ends.

The gene calls are TRBV28 and TRBJ1-5; perhaps TRBD1 as D (6 bases). Per the germline V gene, CDR1 is MDHEN and CDR2 is SYDVKM. This CDR3 is 13 amino acids long. The V end lost 3 bases, the J end lost 6 bases, and 9 bases lay between the germline ends. CDR3 in DNA: TGTGCCAGCAGTTTCACAGGGCGTCAGCCCCAGCATTTT. This sequence encodes CASSFTGRQPQHF.

This clone turned up a few times. This sequence joins TRBV4-3 and TRBJ2-3, with 10 nucleotides matching TRBD2. This CDR3 is built from 16 residues. The V segment lost 4 bases and the J segment 0 bases; nucleotides outside the gene matches: 4. Germline CDR1 reads LGHNA; CDR2 reads YSLEER. The DNA for the CDR3 is TGCGCCAGCAGCCCTGGACTAGCGGCTAGCACAGATACGCAGTATTTT. Translation gives CASSPGLAASTDTQYF.

This chain links TRBV13 with TRBJ2-7; D perhaps matches TRBD2 (6 bases). This CDR3 has 15 amino acids. Germline CDR1 and CDR2: PRHDT and FYEKMQ (reference sequence). The germline V and J ends were trimmed by 5 bases and 5 bases, with 19 bases remaining between them. CDR3 in amino acids: CASSVRTTGRHEQYF. The CDR3 coding sequence is TGTGCCAGCAGCGTCAGGACCACCGGGAGACACGAGCAGTACTTC.

The chain links TRBV9 to TRBJ2-3, with 7 bases that match TRBD2. This CDR3 spans 16 amino acids. V shed 2 bases and J 2 bases; nucleotides not matched to a gene: 8. Germline values: CDR1 SGDLS, CDR2 YYNGEE. CDR3 sequence reads: CASSVQSGTITDTQYF. The CDR3 DNA reads as TGTGCCAGCAGCGTTCAGAGCGGGACGATCACAGATACGCAGTATTTT. Full variable domain (remainder filled in from reference TRBV9 and TRBJ2-3): DSGVTQTPKHLITATGQRVTLRCSPRSGDLSVYWYQQSLDQGLQFLIQYYNGEERAKGNILERFSAQQFPDLHSELNLSSLELGDSALYFCASSVQSGTITDTQYFGPGTRLTVL.

This sequence joins TRBV29-1 and TRBJ2-7; a weak D match, TRBD1 (6 bases). The V end was cut by 4 bases, the J end by 6 bases, with 16 bases between. Germline V lookup: CDR1 SQVTM, CDR2 ANQGSEA. The CDR3 sequence is 13 residues long. In nucleotides, the CDR3 is TGCAGCGTTGGATCCGAGGGGGAAGGCGAGCAGTACTTC. This sequence encodes CSVGSEGEGEQYF.

The V gene is TRBV10-1, the J gene TRBJ2-7; 7 nucleotides align to TRBD1. The length of the CDR3 is 13 residues. V lost 5 bases and J lost 5; bases outside the gene matches: 6. The germline V gene encodes CDR1 WNHNN and CDR2 SYGVQD (reference sequence). CDR3: CASSIRGSDEQYF. The CDR3 DNA sequence: TGCGCCAGCAGTATCAGGGGGTCGGACGAGCAGTACTTC.

The V call is TRBV7-9, the J call TRBJ1-2; a weak D match, TRBD1 (5 bases). This CDR3 spans 13 amino acids. CDR1 and CDR2 from the germline V gene are SEHNR and FQNEAQ (reference sequence). Trimming removed 5 bases at V and 8 bases at J, with 15 bases between. This chain's CDR3 is CASSLSRVEGYTF. In nucleotides, the CDR3 is TGTGCCAGCAGCCTCTCCAGGGTTGAAGGCTACACCTTC.

The rearrangement uses TRBV5-1 and TRBJ1-2; D call uncertain. The CDR3 sequence is 12 residues long. V was shortened by 0 bases and J by 4 bases, with 4 bases between the two germline ends. Germline values: CDR1 SGHRS, CDR2 YFSETQ. CDR3 amino acids: CASSLDGYGYTF. CDR3 bases: TGCGCCAGCAGCTTGGACGGCTATGGCTACACCTTC.

The V call is TRBV30, the J call TRBJ2-5, with TRBD2 as a possible D gene (5 bases). Trimming shortened V by 5 bases and J by 7 bases, and 11 bases separated the two germline ends. Germline CDR1 is GTSNPN and CDR2 is SVGIG (reference sequence). This CDR3 spans 11 amino acids. CDR3 loop: CAWSPGGTQYF. The CDR3 coding sequence is TGTGCCTGGTCCCCTGGAGGGACCCAGTACTTC.

The rearrangement joins TRBV5-7 to TRBJ1-4, with D hard to call. TRBV5-7 is an ORF; its function is uncertain. The CDR3 totals 16 residues. Between the trimmed V and J ends, which lost 6 bases and 8 bases, there was a span of 23 bases. DNA for the CDR3: TGTGCCAGCATCCTACCATCCGACGGGTCAAACGAAAAACTGTTTTTT. Its protein product is CASILPSDGSNEKLFF.

The rearrangement joins TRBV5-4 to TRBJ2-1, with TRBD2 as a possible D gene (6 bases). The CDR3 is 18 residues long. Germline V CDR1 and CDR2: SGHNT, YYREEE (reference sequence). With 4 bases removed from V and 0 bases from J, the gap between germline ends came to 20 bases. This CDR3 is CASSQGGGPSSSYNEQFF. CDR3 bases: TGTGCCAGCAGCCAAGGCGGAGGGCCCTCGAGCTCCTACAATGAGCAGTTCTTC.

The chain carries TRBV30 and TRBJ1-5; unclear D gene. The CDR3 extends over 15 amino acids. Trimming removed 2 bases from V and 0 bases from J, with 11 bases in between. Germline CDR1 and CDR2: GTSNPN and SVGIG (reference sequence). CDR3 sequence reads: CAWSYGGNSNQPQHF. CDR3 DNA: TGTGCCTGGAGTTATGGAGGCAATAGCAATCAGCCCCAGCATTTT.